This T cell receptor (beta chain) was observed in a study of cytomegalovirus exposure and HLA in healthy donors. Across the whole study: In an early release, HLA-typed donors contributed some 80 million unique TCR sequences.

PCR used 60 Vbeta primers and 13 Jbeta primers. Source study methods: There were about 86 million unique TCR beta chains by a later count, and about 11 million of them were shared. Sequencing was performed with immunoSEQ multiplex PCR; in TCRdb, only in-frame clones are kept and a portion is missing. The V and J calls and clone size come from that table; D and trimming were worked out from the DNA. The sample carries about 130,000 clones, about 74% recorded once. The V segment lost 7 bases and the J segment 5 bases; nucleotides outside the gene matches: 5. CDR3 length: 13 residues. Germline CDR1 ENHRY, CDR2 SYGVKD.

This clonotype was obtained from a woman aged 50 to 65 in good health and CMV-seropositive. V and J are TRBV10-3 and TRBJ1-5; TRBD1 agrees at 7 bases. Specimen: PBMCs. In DNA form, the CDR3 reads TGTGCCATCAACGTTGACAGGGATCAGCCCCAGCATTTT. It is translated as CAINVDRDQPQHF.